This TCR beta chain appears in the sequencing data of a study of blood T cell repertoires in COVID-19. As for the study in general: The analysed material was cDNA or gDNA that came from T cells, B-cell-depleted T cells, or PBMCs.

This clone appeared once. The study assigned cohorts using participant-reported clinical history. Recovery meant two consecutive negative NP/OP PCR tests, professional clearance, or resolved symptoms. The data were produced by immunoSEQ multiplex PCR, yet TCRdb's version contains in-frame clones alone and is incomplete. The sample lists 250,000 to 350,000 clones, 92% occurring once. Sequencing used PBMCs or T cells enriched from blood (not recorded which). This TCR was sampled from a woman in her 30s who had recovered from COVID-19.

The CDR3 here is CASSLFGLNNTEAFF. Here the CDR3 DNA reads TGTGCCAGCAGCTTATTTGGGCTGAACAACACTGAAGCTTTCTTT. The chain is built from TRBV11-2 and TRBJ1-1; D is unresolved. The CDR3 has 15 amino acids. The V gene lost 2 bases and the J gene lost 2 bases, with 12 bases spanning the gap. Germline lookup yields CDR1 SGHAT and CDR2 FQNNGV.